Each of the 23 T cell receptor beta chains below was sequenced from the same sample in a study of blood T cell repertoires in COVID-19. Clones were sequenced by immunoSEQ multiplex PCR, and TCRdb holds only the in-frame ones, with some missing. The sample has fewer than 300,000 clones, 70% to 90% seen once. Sequenced input: peripheral blood. All receptors derive from a human donor with COVID-19, enrolled during active disease. The donor label of this sample is uncertain.

The chain uses TRBV4-3 and TRBJ2-3; 10 nucleotides agree with TRBD2. Germline V lookup: CDR1 LGHNA, CDR2 YSLEER. V dropped 0 bases and J dropped 5; count of bases not matched to a gene: 8. The CDR3 contains 17 residues. CDR3 loop: CASSQDRASGSGDTQYF. In nucleotides, the CDR3 is TGCGCCAGCAGCCAAGATAGGGCTAGCGGGAGTGGAGATACGCAGTATTTT.

The chain links TRBV6-5 to TRBJ2-7, with TRBD1 identical over 10 bases. Germline loops: CDR1 MNHEY, CDR2 SVGAGI. V was pared by 5 bases and J by 4 bases, with 8 bases of the junction left unmatched. The CDR3 spans 15 residues. The CDR3 DNA sequence: TGTGCCAGCAGTCCCAAGACAGGGGGCGCGTACGAGCAGTACTTC. Translation: CASSPKTGGAYEQYF.

This clone came up a few times. V gene TRBV3-1 (or the pseudogene TRBV3-2) combines with J gene TRBJ1-2; 7 nucleotides line up with TRBD1. V lost 1 base and J lost 4; bases outside the gene matches: 3. CDR3 size: 14 residues. The germline V gene has CDR1 LGHDT and CDR2 YNNKEL (reference sequence). This CDR3 reads CASSQGQGFYGYTF. CDR3 nucleotide sequence: TGTGCCAGCAGCCAAGGACAGGGATTCTATGGCTACACCTTC.

This clone was observed a handful of times. CDR3 nucleotides: TGCGCCAGCAGCTTTTGGGGGGACAGGAACACTGAAGCTTTCTTT. This encodes CASSFWGDRNTEAFF. This rearrangement joins TRBV5-1 to TRBJ1-1; 7 nucleotides match TRBD1. The CDR3 length is 15 residues. V was pared by 2 bases and J by 1 base, with 5 bases of the junction left unmatched. Germline CDR1 is SGHRS and CDR2 is YFSETQ. Variable domain in full (rest from reference TRBV5-1 and TRBJ1-1): KAGVTQTPRYLIKTRGQQVTLSCSPISGHRSVSWYQQTPGQGLQFLFEYFSETQRNKGNFPGRFSGRQFSNSRSEMNVSTLELGDSALYLCASSFWGDRNTEAFFGQGTRLTVV.

The chain recombines TRBV19 with TRBJ1-5, with TRBD1 identical over 8 bases. The CDR3 is made up of 17 amino acids. After removal of 4 bases from V and 0 bases from J, the junction contained 8 bases not matched to a gene. CDR1 and CDR2 (germline): LNHDA, SQIVND (reference sequence). The CDR3 loop reads CASSTAGGPYSNQPQHF. The CDR3 region has the DNA TGTGCCAGTAGTACGGCAGGGGGCCCCTATAGCAATCAGCCCCAGCATTTT. Using reference TRBV19 and TRBJ1-5 for the parts outside the CDR3, the full variable domain is DGGITQSPKYLFRKEGQNVTLSCEQNLNHDAMYWYRQDPGQGLRLIYYSQIVNDFQKGDIAEGYSVSREKKESFPLTVTSAQKNPTAFYLCASSTAGGPYSNQPQHFGDGTRLSIL.

This clone appeared once. This rearrangement joins TRBV3-1 (or the pseudogene TRBV3-2) to TRBJ1-2, with 7 nucleotides matching TRBD1. This CDR3 is 14 amino acids long. CDR1 is LGHDT and CDR2 is YNNKEL in the germline V gene (reference sequence). Losses at the gene ends were 4 bases for V and 5 bases for J; bases not matched to a gene: 7. This CDR3 reads CASSPTGKEYGYTF. In nucleotides, the CDR3 is TGTGCCAGCAGCCCGACAGGGAAGGAGTATGGCTACACCTTC.

This clone has only a few counts. This chain links TRBV7-9 with TRBJ1-2; 11 bases fit TRBD1. The CDR3 length is 17 residues. J lost 5 bases, V lost 4 bases, and 12 bases had no gene match. The germline CDR1 and CDR2 sequences are SEHNR and FQNEAQ (reference sequence). The CDR3 sequence: CASSSRTGGAFSYGYTF. Here the CDR3 DNA reads TGTGCCAGCAGCTCTCGGACAGGGGGCGCTTTTAGTTATGGCTACACCTTC.

The V and J genes are TRBV18 and TRBJ2-3; 7 nucleotides match TRBD2. The CDR3 has 15 residues. With 3 bases clipped from V and 4 bases from J, the junction kept 7 bases outside the gene matches. Germline V gene data show CDR1 as KGHSH and CDR2 as LQKENI. The DNA for the CDR3 is TGTGCCAGCTCACCGGGAGGGGAAACTTCAGATACGCAGTATTTT. Protein: CASSPGGETSDTQYF.

The chain is built from TRBV6-1 and TRBJ1-2; D is possibly TRBD1 (5 bases). Trimming pared 3 bases from V and 7 bases from J, leaving 21 bases between. CDR3 length equals 16 residues. Germline-derived CDR1 and CDR2 are MNHNS and SASEGT. This chain's CDR3 is CASSDSGGELMGGYTF. The DNA of the CDR3 is TGTGCCAGCAGTGATAGTGGAGGGGAGTTAATGGGTGGCTACACCTTC.

In nucleotides, the CDR3 is TGTGCCAGCAGCTTGGCCGGGAATGAAAAACTGTTTTTT. The encoded protein is CASSLAGNEKLFF. This chain uses TRBV5-5 with TRBJ1-4, with D uncertain. The CDR3 totals 13 residues. The ends were cut back, 0 bases at V and 5 bases at J, with 5 bases in the middle. The germline gives CDR1 SGHKS, CDR2 YYEKEE (reference sequence).

This chain links TRBV10-3 with TRBJ1-2; tentative D call: TRBD1 (5 bases). Germline-derived CDR1 and CDR2 are ENHRY and SYGVKD. This CDR3 region has 16 residues. Trimming pared 5 bases from V and 6 bases from J, leaving 22 bases between. The CDR3 is CAISKTESQTQNGYTF. CDR3 coding DNA: TGTGCCATCAGTAAGACAGAGTCCCAAACTCAGAATGGCTACACCTTC.

The V and J genes are TRBV4-1 and TRBJ1-2, with a weak D call TRBD1 (6 bases). V was pared by 1 base and J by 3 bases, with 15 bases between. Germline V CDR1 and CDR2: MGHRA, YSYEKL. The CDR3 length is 16 residues. CDR3 protein: CASSQGLRGTDYGYTF. In DNA, the CDR3 is TGCGCCAGCAGCCAAGGCTTAAGGGGGACGGACTATGGCTACACCTTC.

This chain connects TRBV4-3 to TRBJ2-1, with 11 positions matching TRBD2. Germline-derived CDR1 and CDR2 are LGHNA and YSLEER. V lost 0 bases, J lost 8 bases, and 21 bases stayed unmatched. CDR3 length: 21 amino acids. CDR3 DNA sequence: TGCGCCAGCAGCCAAGATGCCGGGACTAGCGGTTATTTTGACGGCGACTATGAGCAGTTCTTC. Translation gives CASSQDAGTSGYFDGDYEQFF.

CDR3 nucleotides: TGTGCCAGCAGCGGGGGGAGAGGGAGGTACACCGGGGAGCTGTTTTTT. Encoded protein: CASSGGRGRYTGELFF. The chain links TRBV9 to TRBJ2-2; possible D gene TRBD2, 6 bases. Between the trimmed V and J ends, which lost 3 bases and 3 bases, there was a span of 15 bases. This CDR3 region has 16 residues. CDR1 SGDLS and CDR2 YYNGEE come from the germline V gene. Full variable domain (outside the CDR3, taken from reference TRBV9 and TRBJ2-2): DSGVTQTPKHLITATGQRVTLRCSPRSGDLSVYWYQQSLDQGLQFLIQYYNGEERAKGNILERFSAQQFPDLHSELNLSSLELGDSALYFCASSGGRGRYTGELFFGEGSRLTVL.

CDR3: CASSDPPSRGRLGTGELFF. The DNA for the CDR3 is TGTGCCAGCAGTGACCCTCCTAGCAGGGGGAGGTTAGGGACCGGGGAGCTGTTTTTT. The J gene is TRBJ2-2, the V gene TRBV6-4; weak D call: TRBD1 (7 bases). Trimming pared 2 bases from V and 5 bases from J, leaving 24 bases between. Germline lookup yields CDR1 MRHNA and CDR2 SNTAGT. The CDR3 consists of 19 residues.

The chain recombines TRBV6-5 with TRBJ1-3; possible D gene TRBD1, 5 bases. The V and J ends lost 6 bases and 0 bases respectively, with 9 bases between them. The CDR3 runs to 14 residues. Germline V gene data show CDR1 as MNHEY and CDR2 as SVGAGI. The CDR3 protein is CASRGLSSGNTIYF. Here the CDR3 DNA reads TGTGCCAGCAGGGGGCTAAGCTCTGGAAACACCATATATTTT.

V and J are TRBV7-2 and TRBJ1-1; 7 positions match TRBD1. V was pared by 5 bases and J by 6 bases, with 9 bases of the junction left unmatched. Germline CDR1 is SGHTA and CDR2 is FQGNSA. This CDR3 region has 14 residues. The CDR3 region has the DNA TGTGCCAGCAGCCTCGAGACAGGGAGGCCTGAAGCTTTCTTT. It is translated as CASSLETGRPEAFF. Supplemented by reference TRBV7-2 and TRBJ1-1, the full variable domain reads GAGVSQSPSNKVTEKGKDVELRCDPISGHTALYWYRQSLGQGLEFLIYFQGNSAPDKSGLPSDRFSAERTGGSVSTLTIQRTQQEDSAVYLCASSLETGRPEAFFGQGTRLTVV.

The CDR3 sequence: CASRPLKGGRALYEQYF. In DNA, the CDR3 is TGTGCCAGCAGACCTTTGAAAGGCGGGAGGGCCCTCTACGAGCAGTACTTC. V and J are TRBV2 and TRBJ2-7; 9 bases match TRBD2. The CDR3 covers 17 residues. CDR1 and CDR2 (germline): SNHLY, FYNNEI. V lost 6 bases, J lost 3 bases, and 15 bases stayed unmatched.

This chain uses TRBV4-3 with TRBJ1-2; 9 bases align to TRBD1. Germline lookup yields CDR1 LGHNA and CDR2 YSLEER. Trimming at V came to 4 bases and at J to 4 bases, leaving 10 bases not matched to a gene. The CDR3 is made up of 16 amino acids. The CDR3 loop is CASSPGQGATIYGYTF. DNA for the CDR3: TGCGCCAGCAGCCCGGGACAGGGTGCAACTATCTATGGCTACACCTTC.

The rearrangement joins TRBV23-1 to TRBJ2-1; TRBD2 might be the D (6 bases). TRBV23-1 is an ORF, and what it does is uncertain. The CDR3 is 17 amino acids. V gave up 4 bases and J gave up 2 bases, with 18 bases separating them. Here the CDR3 DNA reads TGCGCCAGCAGTCGGGGGGTGAGGGAGTATACCTACAATGAGCAGTTCTTC. Translation: CASSRGVREYTYNEQFF.

The genes are TRBV5-6 and TRBJ2-3, with 13 bases aligning to TRBD2. Germline V lookup: CDR1 SGHDT, CDR2 YYEEEE. This CDR3 has 16 amino acids. With V trimmed by 3 bases and J by 10 bases, 11 bases remained unmatched. CDR3 residues: CASSSELAGGIGAQYF. In DNA, the CDR3 is TGTGCCAGCAGCTCCGAACTAGCGGGAGGGATTGGGGCGCAGTATTTT.

This chain uses TRBV5-1 with TRBJ1-2, with a tentative D call TRBD1 (6 bases). The CDR3 runs to 14 residues. Trimming pared 1 base from V and 6 bases from J, leaving 13 bases between. CDR1 SGHRS and CDR2 YFSETQ come from the germline V gene. CDR3 amino acids: CASSLMDRKDGYTF. The CDR3 region has the DNA TGCGCCAGCAGCTTGATGGACAGAAAGGATGGCTACACCTTC.

The chain couples TRBV24-1 to TRBJ2-1, with 8 bases identical to TRBD2. Germline CDR1 reads KGHDR; CDR2 reads SFDVKD. Germline trimming cut 4 bases from V and 3 bases from J; bases unmatched to any gene: 7. This CDR3 has 16 amino acids. The CDR3 nucleotides read TGTGCCACCAGTGAATCGACTAGCGTGAACTACAATGAGCAGTTCTTC. This sequence encodes CATSESTSVNYNEQFF.